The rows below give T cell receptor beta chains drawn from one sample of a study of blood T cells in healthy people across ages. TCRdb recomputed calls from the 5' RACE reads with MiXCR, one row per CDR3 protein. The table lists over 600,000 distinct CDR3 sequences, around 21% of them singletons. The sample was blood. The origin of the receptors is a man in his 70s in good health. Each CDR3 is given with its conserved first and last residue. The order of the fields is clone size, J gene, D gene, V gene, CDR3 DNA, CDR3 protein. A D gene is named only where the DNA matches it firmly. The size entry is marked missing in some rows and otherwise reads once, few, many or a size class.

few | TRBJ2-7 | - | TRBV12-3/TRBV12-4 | TGTGCCAGCAGGGGGGAAAACTACGAGCAGTACTTC | CASRGENYEQYF
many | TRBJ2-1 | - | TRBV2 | TGTGCCAGCACCGAGGACGGTAGCTCCTACAATGAGCAGTTCTTC | CASTEDGSSYNEQFF
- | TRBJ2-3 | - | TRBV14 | TGTGCCAGCAGCCAACCGGGGCAGGTTGCCACAGATACGCAGTATTTT | CASSQPGQVATDTQYF
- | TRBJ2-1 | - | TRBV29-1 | TGCAGCGTTGAGAGCGCCGTTACGAGAGGGGGTTACAATGAGCAGTTCTTC | CSVESAVTRGGYNEQFF
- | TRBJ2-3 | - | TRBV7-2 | TGTGCCAGCAGCCCCTCATTGGACACAGATACGCAGTATTTT | CASSPSLDTDTQYF
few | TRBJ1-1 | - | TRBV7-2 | TGTGCCAGCACCATCGTCACTGAAGCTTTCTTT | CASTIVTEAFF
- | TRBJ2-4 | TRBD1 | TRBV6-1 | TGTGCCAGCAGACCGGGACAGGGTGGGATTCAGTACTTC | CASRPGQGGIQYF
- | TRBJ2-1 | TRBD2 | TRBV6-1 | TGTGCCAGCAGCCAAGGCGCGCTAGCGGGGGCGGGAAATGAGCAGTTCTTC | CASSQGALAGAGNEQFF
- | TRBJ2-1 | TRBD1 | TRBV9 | TGTGCCAGCAGCACGGGGACAGGCTCCTACAATGAGCAGTTCTTC | CASSTGTGSYNEQFF
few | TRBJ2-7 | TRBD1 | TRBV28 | TGTGCCAGCAGTAAGGGACAGGGAATTCTCTACGAGCAGTACTTC | CASSKGQGILYEQYF
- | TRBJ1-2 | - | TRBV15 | TGTGCCACCAGTCTAGGGGGGGCGTTTAACTATGGCTACACCTTC | CATSLGGAFNYGYTF
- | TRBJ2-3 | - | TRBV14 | TGTGCCAGCAGCCAAGATCGGGGCACGGGTACGCAGTATTTT | CASSQDRGTGTQYF
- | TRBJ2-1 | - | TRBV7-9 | TGTGCCAGCAGCTTAGTTGTACTGACAGAGTCCTACAATGAGCAGTTCTTC | CASSLVVLTESYNEQFF
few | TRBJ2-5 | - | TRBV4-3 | TGCGCCGGCAGCCAAGATAGGCAAGAGACCCAGTACTTC | CAGSQDRQETQYF
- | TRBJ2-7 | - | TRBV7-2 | TGTGCCAGCAGCACACGGCCCGGGACCCATAGGGCCTACGAGCAGTACTTC | CASSTRPGTHRAYEQYF
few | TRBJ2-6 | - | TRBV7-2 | TGTGCCAGCAGCCCATTGCTGGGGGCCAACGTCCTGACTTTC | CASSPLLGANVLTF
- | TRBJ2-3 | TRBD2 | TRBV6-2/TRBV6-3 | TGTGCCAGCAGGATGACGTCGGGAGGAACGTACACAGATACGCAGTATTTT | CASRMTSGGTYTDTQYF
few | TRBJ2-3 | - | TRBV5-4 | TGTGCCAGCAGCTCGGACGCGGTCCCAAGTACGCAGTATTTT | CASSSDAVPSTQYF
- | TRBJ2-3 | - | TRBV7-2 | TGTGCCAGCAGCTTAGATGGCGGGGGCACAGATACGCAGTATTTT | CASSLDGGGTDTQYF
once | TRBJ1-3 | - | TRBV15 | TGTGCCACCAGCAGCATGGTCTCGGGAAACACCATATATTTT | CATSSMVSGNTIYF
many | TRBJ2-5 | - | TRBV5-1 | TGCGCCAGCAGCTTGTTCAGTCTTAAAGAGACCCAGTACTTC | CASSLFSLKETQYF
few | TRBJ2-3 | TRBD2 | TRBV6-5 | TGTGCCACCCAGCGGGGTTCCACAGATACGCAGTATTTT | CATQRGSTDTQYF
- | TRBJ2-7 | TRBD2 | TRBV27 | TGTGCCAGCAAACCCAAGACTAGCGGATACTCCTACGAGCAGTACTTC | CASKPKTSGYSYEQYF
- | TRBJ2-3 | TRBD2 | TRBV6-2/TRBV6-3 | TGTGCCAGCACCCTGACTAGCGGGGGTGATACGCAGTATTTT | CASTLTSGGDTQYF
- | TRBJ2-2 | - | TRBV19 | TGTGCCAGTAGTAGGGACTCAAGAGGCACCGGGGAGCTGTTTTTT | CASSRDSRGTGELFF
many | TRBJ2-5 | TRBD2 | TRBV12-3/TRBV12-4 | TGTGCCAGCAGTCTAGCGGTCCTAGAGACCCAGTACTTC | CASSLAVLETQYF
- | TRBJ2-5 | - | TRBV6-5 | TGTGCCAGCAGTTACTCGGGGACTTTGGGGGAGACCCAGTACTTC | CASSYSGTLGETQYF
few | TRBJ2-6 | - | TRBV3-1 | TGTGCCAGCAGCCCCCGGGACGGCCTCAACGTCCTGACTTTC | CASSPRDGLNVLTF
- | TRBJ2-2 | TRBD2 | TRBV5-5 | TGTGCCAGCAGCCCTCGCGGGAGGGACACCGGGGAGCTGTTTTTT | CASSPRGRDTGELFF
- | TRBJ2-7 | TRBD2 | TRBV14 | TGTGCCAGCAGCCAAGCTCCGGGACTAGCGGGGGCCCTCTCCTACGAGCAGTACTTC | CASSQAPGLAGALSYEQYF
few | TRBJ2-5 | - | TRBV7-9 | TGTGCCAGCAGCAGGCAACGGAGCCAAGAGACCCAGTACTTC | CASSRQRSQETQYF
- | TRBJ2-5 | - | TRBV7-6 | TGTGCCAGCAGCCCATTGGGGAAGGGATCCCAAGAGACCCAGTACTTC | CASSPLGKGSQETQYF
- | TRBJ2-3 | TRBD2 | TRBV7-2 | TGTGCCAGCAGCTCAGGAGATGTAGCGGGAATCACAGATACGCAGTATTTT | CASSSGDVAGITDTQYF
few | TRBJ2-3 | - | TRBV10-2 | TGCGCCAGCAGGGGTGGACCCCGTCCCACAGATACGCAGTATTTT | CASRGGPRPTDTQYF
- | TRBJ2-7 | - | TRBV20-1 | TGCAGTGCGCCATGGGGGGCGCAGTACGAGCAGTACTTC | CSAPWGAQYEQYF
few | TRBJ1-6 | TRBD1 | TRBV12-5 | TGTGCTAGTGGTTTGGGACAGGGGAATTCACCCCTCCACTTT | CASGLGQGNSPLHF